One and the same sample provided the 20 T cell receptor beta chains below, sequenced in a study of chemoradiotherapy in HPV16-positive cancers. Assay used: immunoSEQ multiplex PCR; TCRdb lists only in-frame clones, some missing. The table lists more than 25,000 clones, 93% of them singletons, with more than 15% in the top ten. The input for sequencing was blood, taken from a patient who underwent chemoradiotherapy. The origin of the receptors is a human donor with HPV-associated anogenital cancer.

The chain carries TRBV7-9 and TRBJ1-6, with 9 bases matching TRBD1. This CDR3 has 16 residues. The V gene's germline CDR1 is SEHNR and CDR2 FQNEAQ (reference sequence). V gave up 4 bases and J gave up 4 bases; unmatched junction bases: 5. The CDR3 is CASSSGQGFYNSPLHF. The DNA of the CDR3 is TGTGCCAGCAGCTCCGGACAGGGGTTTTATAATTCACCCCTCCACTTT.

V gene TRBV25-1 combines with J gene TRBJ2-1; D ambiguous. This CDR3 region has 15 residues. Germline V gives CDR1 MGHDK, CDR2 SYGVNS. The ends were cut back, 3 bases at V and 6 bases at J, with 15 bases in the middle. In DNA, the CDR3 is TGTGCCAGCAGTGACCCCGCCGGAGTGGCCAATGAGCAGTTCTTC. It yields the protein CASSDPAGVANEQFF. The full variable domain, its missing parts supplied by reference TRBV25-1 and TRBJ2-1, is EADIYQTPRYLVIGTGKKITLECSQTMGHDKMYWYQQDPGMELHLIHYSYGVNSTEKGDLSSESTVSRIRTEHFPLTLESARPSHTSQYLCASSDPAGVANEQFFGPGTRLTVL.

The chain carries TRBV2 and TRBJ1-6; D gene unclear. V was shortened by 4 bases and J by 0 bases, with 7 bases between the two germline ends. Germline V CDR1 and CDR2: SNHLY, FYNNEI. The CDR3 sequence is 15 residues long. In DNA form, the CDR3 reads TGTGCCAGCAGTGGCGCGAGCTCCTATAATTCACCCCTCCACTTT. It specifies CASSGASSYNSPLHF. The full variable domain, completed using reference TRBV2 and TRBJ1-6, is EPEVTQTPSHQVTQMGQEVILRCVPISNHLYFYWYRQILGQKVEFLVSFYNNEISEKSEIFDDQFSVERPDGSNFTLKIRSTKLEDSAMYFCASSGASSYNSPLHFGNGTRLTVT.

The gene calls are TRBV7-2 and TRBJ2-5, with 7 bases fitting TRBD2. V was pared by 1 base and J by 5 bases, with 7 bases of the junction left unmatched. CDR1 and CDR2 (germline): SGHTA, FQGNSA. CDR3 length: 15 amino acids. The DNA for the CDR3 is TGTGCCAGCAGCTTAGAATTCGGGCGGGGGGAGACCCAGTACTTC. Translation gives CASSLEFGRGETQYF.

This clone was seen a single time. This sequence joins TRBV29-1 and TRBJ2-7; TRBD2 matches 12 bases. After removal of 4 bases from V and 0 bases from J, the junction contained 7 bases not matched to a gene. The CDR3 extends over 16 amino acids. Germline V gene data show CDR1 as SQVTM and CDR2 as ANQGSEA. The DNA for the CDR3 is TGCAGCGTTGGTAGGCTAGCGGGAGGGAGCTCCTACGAGCAGTACTTC. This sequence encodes CSVGRLAGGSSYEQYF.

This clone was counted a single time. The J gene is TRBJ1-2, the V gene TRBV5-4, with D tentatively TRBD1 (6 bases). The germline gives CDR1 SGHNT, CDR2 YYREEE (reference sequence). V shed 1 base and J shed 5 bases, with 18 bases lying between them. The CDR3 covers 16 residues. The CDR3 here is CASSLRFTGMRYGYTF. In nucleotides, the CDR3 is TGTGCCAGCAGCTTGCGATTTACAGGGATGCGATATGGCTACACCTTC.

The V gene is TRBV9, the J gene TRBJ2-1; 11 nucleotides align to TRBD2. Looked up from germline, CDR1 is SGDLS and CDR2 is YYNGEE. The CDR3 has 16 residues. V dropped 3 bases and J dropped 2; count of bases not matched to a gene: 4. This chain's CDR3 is CASSAEGLAAYNEQFF. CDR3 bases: TGTGCCAGCAGCGCCGAGGGACTAGCGGCCTACAATGAGCAGTTCTTC.

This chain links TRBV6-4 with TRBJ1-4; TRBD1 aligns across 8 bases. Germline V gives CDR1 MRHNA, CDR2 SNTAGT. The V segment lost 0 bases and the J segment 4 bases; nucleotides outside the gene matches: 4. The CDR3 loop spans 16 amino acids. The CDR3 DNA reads TGTGCCAGCAGTGACTCGAGACAGGGGTTTAATGAAAAACTGTTTTTT. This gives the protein CASSDSRQGFNEKLFF.

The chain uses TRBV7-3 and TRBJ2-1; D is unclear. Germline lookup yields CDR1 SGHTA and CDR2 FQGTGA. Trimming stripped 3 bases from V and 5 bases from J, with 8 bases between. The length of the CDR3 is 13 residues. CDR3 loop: CASSFGRNNEQFF. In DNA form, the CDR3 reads TGTGCCAGCAGCTTCGGCAGGAACAATGAGCAGTTCTTC.

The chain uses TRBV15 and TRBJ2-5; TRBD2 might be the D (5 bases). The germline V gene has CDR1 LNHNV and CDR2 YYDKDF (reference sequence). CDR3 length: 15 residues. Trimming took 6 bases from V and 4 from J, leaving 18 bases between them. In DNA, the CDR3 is TGTGCCACCAGTGCTCGCCGGGGTTCACTAGAGACCCAGTACTTC. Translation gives CATSARRGSLETQYF. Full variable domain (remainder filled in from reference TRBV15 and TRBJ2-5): DAMVIQNPRYQVTQFGKPVTLSCSQTLNHNVMYWYQQKSSQAPKLLFHYYDKDFNNEADTPDNFQSRRPNTSFCFLDIRSPGLGDTAMYLCATSARRGSLETQYFGPGTRLLVL.

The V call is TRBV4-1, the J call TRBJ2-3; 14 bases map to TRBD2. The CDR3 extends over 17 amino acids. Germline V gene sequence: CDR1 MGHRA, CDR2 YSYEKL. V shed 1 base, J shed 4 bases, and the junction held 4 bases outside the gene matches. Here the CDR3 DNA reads TGCGCCAGCAGCCAAGTCGGGACTAGCGGGAGCCCAGATACGCAGTATTTT. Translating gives CASSQVGTSGSPDTQYF.

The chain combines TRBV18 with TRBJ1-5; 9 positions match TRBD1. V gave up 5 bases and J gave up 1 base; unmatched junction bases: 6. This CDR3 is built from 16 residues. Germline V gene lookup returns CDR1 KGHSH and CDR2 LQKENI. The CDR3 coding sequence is TGTGCCAGCTCAACGAGGGGACAGGGCAGCAATCAGCCCCAGCATTTT. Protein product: CASSTRGQGSNQPQHF.

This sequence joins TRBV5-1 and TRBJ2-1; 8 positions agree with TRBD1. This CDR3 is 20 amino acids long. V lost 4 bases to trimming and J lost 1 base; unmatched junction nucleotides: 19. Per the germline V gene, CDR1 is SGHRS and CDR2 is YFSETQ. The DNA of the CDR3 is TGCGCCAGCAGCCTTGGCCTTAGTTCAGGGGGCACCAGGTCCTACAATGAGCAGTTCTTC. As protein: CASSLGLSSGGTRSYNEQFF.

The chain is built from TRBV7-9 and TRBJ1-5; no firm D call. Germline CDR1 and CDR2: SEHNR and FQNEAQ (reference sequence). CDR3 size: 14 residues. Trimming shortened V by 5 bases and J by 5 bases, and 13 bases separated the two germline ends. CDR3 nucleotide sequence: TGTGCCAGCAGCCGAACCTGGGAGGATCAGCCCCAGCATTTT. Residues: CASSRTWEDQPQHF.

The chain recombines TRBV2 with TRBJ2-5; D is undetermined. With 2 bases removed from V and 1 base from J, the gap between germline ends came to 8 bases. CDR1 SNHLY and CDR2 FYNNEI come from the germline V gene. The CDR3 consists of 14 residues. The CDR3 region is CASSELAVQETQYF. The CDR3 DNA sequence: TGTGCCAGCAGTGAATTGGCAGTCCAAGAGACCCAGTACTTC.

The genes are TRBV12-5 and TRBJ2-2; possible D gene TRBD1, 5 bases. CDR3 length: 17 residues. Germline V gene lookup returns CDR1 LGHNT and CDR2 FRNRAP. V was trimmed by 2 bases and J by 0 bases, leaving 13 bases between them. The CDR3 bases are TGTGCTAGTGGTTTGCCCGCCGGACAAACGAACACCGGGGAGCTGTTTTTT. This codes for CASGLPAGQTNTGELFF.

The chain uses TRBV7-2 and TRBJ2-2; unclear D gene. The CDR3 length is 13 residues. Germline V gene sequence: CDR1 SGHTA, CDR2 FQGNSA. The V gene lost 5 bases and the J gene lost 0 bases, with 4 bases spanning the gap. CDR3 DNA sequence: TGTGCCAGCAGCCCGACGAACACCGGGGAGCTGTTTTTT. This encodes CASSPTNTGELFF.

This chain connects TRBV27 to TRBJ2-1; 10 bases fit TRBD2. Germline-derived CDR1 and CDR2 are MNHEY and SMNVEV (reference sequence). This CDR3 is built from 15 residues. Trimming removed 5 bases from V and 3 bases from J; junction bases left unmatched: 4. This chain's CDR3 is CASSQLAGVYNEQFF. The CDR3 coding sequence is TGTGCCAGCAGTCAGCTAGCGGGAGTCTACAATGAGCAGTTCTTC.

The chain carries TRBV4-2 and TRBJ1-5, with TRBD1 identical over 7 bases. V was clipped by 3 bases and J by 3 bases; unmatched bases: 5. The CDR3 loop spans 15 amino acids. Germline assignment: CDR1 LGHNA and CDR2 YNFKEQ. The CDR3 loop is CASSHVTGDNQPQHF. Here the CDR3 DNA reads TGTGCCAGCAGCCATGTTACAGGGGACAATCAGCCCCAGCATTTT.

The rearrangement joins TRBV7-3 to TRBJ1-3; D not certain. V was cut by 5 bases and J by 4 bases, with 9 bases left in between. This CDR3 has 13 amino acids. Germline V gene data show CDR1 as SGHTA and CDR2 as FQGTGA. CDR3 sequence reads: CASSVDGGNTIYF. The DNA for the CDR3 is TGTGCCAGCAGCGTGGACGGAGGAAACACCATATATTTT.